A single sample gave rise to the 22 T cell receptor beta chains below, sequenced in a study of T cells in Graves' hyperthyroidism and ophthalmopathy. The TCR beta CDR3 regions underwent amplification using RNA transcripts as the source. The HTBI primer set served for first-round RT-PCR of the TCR CDR3. One entry per CDR3 protein, called by TCRdb with MiXCR from the multiplex PCR reads. The table has approximately 700,000 distinct CDR3 sequences, 45% seen once; the top ten hold approximately 6.8%. What was sequenced was peripheral blood or thyroid tissue (not recorded which). These receptors came from an adult man with Graves' disease, either hyperthyroidism or ophthalmopathy (not recorded which).

This clonotype has at least ten counts. The CDR3 is CASSLEGGSGNTIYF. The CDR3 bases are TGTGCCAGCAGCTTAGAGGGAGGCTCTGGAAACACCATATATTTT. This chain links TRBV7-8 with TRBJ1-3; D unresolved. With 1 base removed from V and 0 bases from J, the gap between germline ends came to 7 bases. Germline V lookup: CDR1 SGHVS, CDR2 FQNEAQ. CDR3 length equals 15 residues.

This clonotype occurred many times. This sequence joins TRBV29-1 and TRBJ1-2, with D maybe TRBD1 (6 bases). Trimming left V 1 base short and J 8 bases short, with 14 bases between. Germline lookup yields CDR1 SQVTM and CDR2 ANQGSEA. This CDR3 is 13 amino acids long. The CDR3 protein is CSVEVPGAGGYTF. CDR3 sequence (DNA): TGCAGCGTTGAAGTTCCAGGGGCGGGAGGCTACACCTTC.

The chain carries TRBV7-3 and TRBJ1-1; 7 positions match TRBD1. This CDR3 contains 14 residues. With V trimmed by 5 bases and J by 4 bases, 7 bases remained unmatched. Germline CDR1 and CDR2: SGHTA and FQGTGA. CDR3: CASSMTGTSTEAFF. Written as DNA, the CDR3 is TGTGCCAGCAGCATGACAGGGACAAGCACTGAAGCTTTCTTT.

The genes are TRBV2 and TRBJ1-4, with TRBD1 matching 9 bases. The CDR3 has 13 amino acids. Per germline, CDR1 SNHLY and CDR2 FYNNEI. Trimming cost V 7 bases and J 10 bases; bases outside gene matches: 7. The CDR3 sequence: CASTGQGGGKLFF. The CDR3 DNA follows: TGTGCCAGCACGGGACAGGGAGGAGGAAAACTGTTTTTT.

This rearrangement joins TRBV6-5 to TRBJ2-7, with D possibly being TRBD2 (6 bases). Germline-derived CDR1 and CDR2 are MNHEY and SVGAGI. CDR3 length equals 14 residues. Trimming pared 4 bases from V and 5 bases from J, leaving 15 bases between. CDR3 DNA: TGTGCCAGCAGTTTCCTGCGGGGCTTGGACGAGCAGTACTTC. Translating gives CASSFLRGLDEQYF.

The chain couples TRBV20-1 to TRBJ2-5; 8 nucleotides agree with TRBD1. Trimming removed 0 bases from V and 4 bases from J; junction bases left unmatched: 7. From germline, CDR1 is DFQATT and CDR2 SNEGSKA (reference sequence). This CDR3 has 15 residues. The CDR3 sequence: CSARDSSRGRETQYF. CDR3 DNA sequence: TGCAGTGCTAGAGATTCGTCCAGGGGGCGAGAGACCCAGTACTTC.

With regard to this clonotype: The junction and the germline gene differ at one end; a read error may be behind it. The V call is TRBV7-7, the J call TRBJ1-2, with a tentative D call TRBD1 (6 bases). Germline V lookup: CDR1 SSHAT, CDR2 FNYEAQ (reference sequence). This CDR3 comprises 16 residues. The CDR3 bases are TGTGCTAGCAGCTTAGTCTTTAGACAGGTTAACTATGGCTACACCTTC. Encoded protein: CASSLVFRQVNYGYTF.

This clonotype came up many times. CDR3 loop: CAISEPGQGQETQYF. The CDR3 DNA is TGTGCCATCAGTGAGCCGGGACAGGGGCAAGAGACCCAGTACTTC. The chain is built from TRBV10-3 and TRBJ2-5; 10 bases line up with TRBD1. The ends lost 2 bases at V and 2 bases at J; junction bases unmatched: 2. The germline CDR1 and CDR2 sequences are ENHRY and SYGVKD. The CDR3 consists of 15 residues.

This clonotype was counted only a few times. CDR3 coding DNA: TGCGCCAGCAGCTTACCGGGACAGGGATCTGAAGCTTTCTTT. It translates to CASSLPGQGSEAFF. The rearrangement joins TRBV5-1 to TRBJ1-1, with 9 bases lining up with TRBD1. The ends lost 2 bases at V and 6 bases at J; junction bases unmatched: 5. Per the germline V gene, CDR1 is SGHRS and CDR2 is YFSETQ. The CDR3 sequence is 14 residues long.

The chain carries TRBV11-2 and TRBJ1-1; possible D gene TRBD1, 6 bases. Germline-derived CDR1 and CDR2 are SGHAT and FQNNGV. CDR3 length: 15 amino acids. Trimming cost V 5 bases and J 1 base, with 14 bases left between them. CDR3 in DNA: TGTGCCAGCAGCCCCGAACAGGGATCGAACACTGAAGCTTTCTTT. Amino acid sequence: CASSPEQGSNTEAFF.

This clonotype was seen only once. This CDR3 is CSSGQGGEKLFF. CDR3 coding DNA: TGCAGCTCTGGACAGGGGGGTGAAAAACTGTTTTTT. The chain has TRBV29-1 and TRBJ1-4, with 10 nucleotides matching TRBD1. The CDR3 is 12 amino acids. V trimming: 8 bases; J trimming: 7 bases; junction bases outside the gene matches: 4. The germline V gene has CDR1 SQVTM and CDR2 ANQGSEA.

The chain joins TRBV7-3 to TRBJ1-3, with 12 positions matching TRBD1. Trimming at V came to 6 bases and at J to 4 bases, leaving 7 bases not matched to a gene. There are 16 residues in the CDR3. Germline V gene data show CDR1 as SGHTA and CDR2 as FQGTGA. This CDR3 reads CASSAFGTGGGNTIYF. Here the CDR3 DNA reads TGTGCCAGCAGTGCCTTTGGGACAGGGGGCGGAAACACCATATATTTT.

Concerning this clonotype itself: A junction boundary mismatches the germline segment, possibly from a read error. The V call is TRBV19, the J call TRBJ1-5, with a tentative D call TRBD1 (5 bases). From germline, CDR1 is LNHDA and CDR2 SQIVND (reference sequence). The length of the CDR3 is 14 residues. The CDR3 DNA sequence: TGTGCCAGCAGCTTGGGGCAGAGCATTCAGCCCCAGCATTTT. Encoded protein: CASSLGQSIQPQHF.

As regards this clonotype: One end of the junction varies from germline; a read error may be responsible. V gene TRBV19 combines with J gene TRBJ1-5; D unresolved. Matching the DNA end better, TRBJ2-3 makes the J call doubtful. CDR1 LNHDA and CDR2 SQIVND come from the germline V gene (reference sequence). This CDR3 comprises 15 residues. CDR3 in amino acids: CASSTFDDSNQPQYF. The CDR3 bases are TGTGCCAGCAGTACCTTTGATGATAGCAATCAGCCCCAGTATTTT.

This clonotype showed up just once. This chain uses TRBV11-1 with TRBJ2-5; D is unclear. The CDR3 runs to 13 residues. V was clipped by 5 bases and J by 4 bases, with 11 bases between them. From germline, CDR1 is SGHAT and CDR2 FQDESV (reference sequence). CDR3 residues: CASSLGYGETQYF. DNA of the CDR3: TGTGCCAGCAGCCTTGGCTACGGAGAGACCCAGTACTTC.

The chain joins TRBV2 to TRBJ2-7; 9 nucleotides align to TRBD2. Germline CDR1 SNHLY, CDR2 FYNNEI. The CDR3 loop spans 14 amino acids. Trimming took 6 bases from V and 7 from J; bases not matched to a gene: 10. This CDR3 reads CASSRAGGSEEQYF. In DNA form, the CDR3 reads TGTGCCAGCAGCCGGGCGGGGGGGTCGGAGGAGCAGTACTTC.

On this clonotype itself: Because it lacks the conserved phenylalanine or tryptophan at the end, this CDR3 is likely a read error. It is unclear where the CDR3 begins or ends on the DNA, so no DNA is shown, and the CDR3 is as TCRdb lists it. J is TRBJ1-4 and V is TRBV7-2; the D segment call TRBD1 is taken from the table without a DNA check. Germline assignment: CDR1 SGHTA and CDR2 FQGNSA. The CDR3 is made up of 8 amino acids, end residues included. CDR3 region: CASSSYGG.

A note on this clonotype: At one of its ends the junction is not consistent with the germline gene, which may arise from a read error. V usage is TRBV6-1 and J usage is TRBJ1-6; 8 bases are shared with TRBD1. The germline V gene encodes CDR1 MNHNS and CDR2 SASEGT. The CDR3 loop spans 13 amino acids. CDR3 nucleotide sequence: TGTGCCGGCAGACAGGGGAGTTATTCACCCCTCCACTTT. Translated, it gives CAGRQGSYSPLHF.

Many counts were recorded for this clonotype. This chain joins TRBV29-1 and TRBJ2-5; 7 bases align to TRBD1. CDR3 size: 13 residues. Germline CDR1 reads SQVTM; CDR2 reads ANQGSEA. Trimming at V came to 7 bases and at J to 4 bases, leaving 9 bases not matched to a gene. The CDR3 here is CSASPTGLETQYF. The CDR3 nucleotides read TGCAGCGCTTCGCCGACAGGGCTAGAGACCCAGTACTTC.

This clonotype was picked up one time. The chain couples TRBV5-1 to TRBJ2-7; 9 nucleotides line up with TRBD2. The CDR3 is made up of 14 amino acids. CDR1 and CDR2 from the germline V gene are SGHRS and YFSETQ. Trimming cost V 6 bases and J 2 bases; bases outside gene matches: 6. In nucleotides, the CDR3 is TGCGCCAGCACGTGGACTAGCGAAGCCTACGAGCAGTACTTC. It encodes CASTWTSEAYEQYF.

This sequence joins TRBV20-1 and TRBJ2-7; TRBD2 agrees at 7 bases. Trimming took 0 bases from V and 2 from J; bases not matched to a gene: 1. Germline CDR1 DFQATT, CDR2 SNEGSKA (reference sequence). This CDR3 contains 13 residues. The CDR3 DNA sequence: TGCAGTGCTAGAGAGGGGAGGGCCTACGAGCAGTACTTC. Protein: CSAREGRAYEQYF.

This clonotype was observed a handful of times. V and J are TRBV7-8 and TRBJ1-5; 7 bases align to TRBD1. Germline loops: CDR1 SGHVS, CDR2 FQNEAQ. V shed 2 bases, J shed 6 bases, and the junction held 7 bases outside the gene matches. This CDR3 contains 15 residues. CDR3 nucleotides: TGTGCCAGCAGCTTAAGAGGGGGCGAGGGTCAGCCCCAGCATTTT. This sequence encodes CASSLRGGEGQPQHF.